This T cell receptor beta chain was identified in a study of blood T cell repertoires in COVID-19. Study-level information: The United States, Italy and Spain supplied acute and convalescent COVID-19 samples. In each case, the material was cDNA or gDNA derived from T cells, B-cell-depleted T cells, or PBMCs.

CDR3 length: 14 amino acids. The junction had 6 bases not matched to a gene; V was cut back by 6 bases and J by 5 bases. The V gene's germline CDR1 is ENHRY and CDR2 SYGVKD. The table came from immunoSEQ multiplex PCR; TCRdb's copy has only in-frame clones and leaves some out. The data contain more than 300,000 clones, about 88% of them singletons. Seattle's cohort entered during active infection and was followed longitudinally. This receptor was taken from a woman in her 70s with COVID-19, enrolled during active disease. The specimen was peripheral blood. The rearrangement uses TRBV10-3 and TRBJ2-7; 11 nucleotides agree with TRBD2. The CDR3 DNA reads TGTGCCATCAGGGTCCCGGGACTAGCGGACGAGCAGTACTTC. This codes for CAIRVPGLADEQYF.